This T cell receptor (beta chain) was sequenced for a study of shared clonotypes between healthy human individuals (dated by TCRdb to about 2020). About the investigation overall: The cohort included three men and a couple of women between 18 and 49 years of age. Per donor, three plates each were used for CD4 naive and CD4 memory, two for CD8 naive, and one for CD8 memory. The study deeply sequenced blood TCR repertoires of roughly five healthy adults to estimate repertoire size and the extent of clonotype sharing between individuals. To increase sequencing depth and limit assay-specific biases, TCR repertoire library preparation and sequencing were carried out by different laboratories using diverse techniques. Each donor's leukapheresis produced roughly between about 0.85 and 10 billion PBMCs.

CD8 naive samples consisted of CD45RO-negative cells that were positively selected for CCR7, yielding a CD45RA+CCR7+ population without TemRA cells. The donors were healthy, HIV-negative adults with no recently reported acute infections or vaccinations. Only Caucasian adults living in Nashville, Tennessee, USA were represented among the donors. Blood was obtained by leukapheresis, after which PBMCs were separated by Ficoll-Histopaque density gradient centrifugation and cryopreserved in liquid nitrogen vapor phase. Analytical flow cytometry was used to check the purity and quantity of every magnetically sorted T cell population. Genomic DNA was isolated from every sorted fraction and measured by UV absorbance on a Nanodrop 2000c. TCR CDR3 regions were amplified from genomic DNA by multiplex PCR using the deep immunoSEQ assay. Extracted genomic DNA from each cell subset was spread evenly across all wells of several immunoSEQ 96-well plates, with each plate serving as a replicate. For sorted subsets, around 200 ng genomic DNA, equal to about 30,000 T cell genomes, was loaded into each replicate PCR. The purified libraries were quantified using a Qubit 3.0 fluorometer, sized with a Bioanalyzer 2100, and then quantified again using the KAPA Library Quantification kit. Every immunoSEQ 96-well plate was sequenced on a dedicated single-read 150-cycle Illumina NextSeq 550 flow cell. The study's own analysis went as follows. Because only junctional sequences without quality scores were contained in the immunoSEQ output, filtering matching that applied to full-length reads could not be performed. Sequences were annotated with PyIR, a Python wrapper for IgBLAST v1.9, using IMGT germline references to assign V/J genes and CDR3. Reads with weak V/J assignments (E-value above 1e-6), missing CDR3, stop codons, out-of-frame junctions, or ambiguous translated residues were removed. V3J clonotypes were defined by identical inferred V gene, J gene, and CDR3 amino acid sequence. To compute the percentage overlap between repertoires, the number of shared unique clonotypes was divided by the size of the smaller repertoire. Repertoire richness was assessed with RTK rarefaction, the Chao1 estimator, and Recon v2.1 estimates of unobserved clonotypes. For all TCRbeta clonotypes obtained by the gDNA method from a few donors, generation probabilities were computed with OLGA. TCRdb obtained this table from immuneACCESS and retained in-frame rearrangements with V and J assigned. These tables miss some clones; where compared with another copy, unresolved V genes account for less than half of the shortfall, and the remainder is unexplained. Clone size and the V and J calls come from that table; the DNA yielded D and trimming. Counted in this sample were a few million clones; around 93% of them appeared once. The top ten hold around 1.8% of the sample.

Turning to this clone: It has no known antigen specificity. Base quality data are lacking; no much larger clone is found one base away. The sample holds other DNA sequences that translate to the same CDR3.

Findings and caveats that apply to the study as a whole: Only blood was sampled, and tissue TCR repertoires likely differ from those in blood. Naive subsets generally had larger estimated clonotype richness than memory subsets. Even with the large sequencing depth, rarefaction of the sorted-subset datasets indicated that sequencing was incomplete. When a few donors were compared, the shared fraction of clonotypes was 5% to 6.5% for naive CD4, about 4% for naive CD8, about 2.5% for memory CD4, and 0.35% to 0.4% for memory CD8. Pairwise subsampling indicated that sequencing depth was expected to affect the degree of clonotype sharing among donors. Higher generation probabilities were observed for clonotypes shared by all four sorted-subset donors than for non-shared clonotypes. The genetic and exposure-history diversity represented was limited by the small number of donors.

The germline V gene sets CDR1 to SQVTM and CDR2 to ANQGSEA. V lost 4 bases and J lost 1 base; the stretch between them is 8 bases long. The CDR3 runs 12 residues from the cysteine to the phenylalanine. The entry retains the CDR3 DNA only, 36 bases that are in frame from base 1. This clonotype originated in a man aged 18 to 30 in good health. Some clones in this sample may be carry-over from other donors' samples. The source material was naive CD8+ T cells from PBMCs. Sample cell subset or site, as interpreted from the label and publication: CD45RA+CCR7+. Recombination connected TRBV29-1 to TRBJ2-7, with a tentative D gene TRBD1 over 5 matching bases. The CDR3 protein is CSVGQGSYEQYF. The base sequence is TGCAGCGTTGGCCAGGGATCCTACGAGCAGTACTTC.